Below, one T cell receptor (beta chain) is given with its context. Its antigen is currently unknown. The second PCR ran about 6 to 12 cycles with a sample-barcoded 5' primer and J-beta primers. A template-switch adaptor containing 12 random nucleotides labeled each cDNA molecule. TCRdb reprocessed the 5' RACE reads with MiXCR, giving one entry per CDR3 protein. The sample holds more than 1.4 million distinct CDR3 sequences; around 39% are singletons and the top ten take under 8%. The data originate from a study of blood T cells in healthy people across ages. As for the study in general: The capture of about one barcoded beta molecule per two T cells was achieved by template switching. Regarding the study as a whole: Any changes in expanded clonotypes were possibly confounded, as donor CMV status remained unknown.

V shed 11 bases and J 0 bases; nucleotides not matched to a gene: 12. Germline loops: CDR1 LGHNA, CDR2 YNFKEQ. The CDR3 is 16 residues long. The total RNA that was extracted per sample amounted to at least 5 micrograms. The sequence was obtained from a woman between 18 and 29 years old in good health. The sample was blood. The chain links TRBV4-2 to TRBJ2-1; 8 nucleotides match TRBD2. The CDR3 loop reads CAASRHSGNSYNEQFF. CDR3 coding DNA: TGTGCCGCCTCCCGACATAGCGGGAACTCCTACAATGAGCAGTTCTTC.